The 22 T cell receptor beta chains below all came from one sample that was sequenced in a study of blood T cell repertoires in COVID-19. Assay used: immunoSEQ multiplex PCR; TCRdb lists only in-frame clones, some missing. This sample has around 300,000 clones, with about nine tenths found just once. The sequencing input was PBMCs or T cells enriched from blood (not recorded which). Receptor source: a woman in her forties who had recovered from COVID-19.

V usage is TRBV11-2 and J usage is TRBJ2-2, with TRBD2 matching 9 bases. The CDR3 spans 17 residues. From germline, CDR1 is SGHAT and CDR2 FQNNGV. V lost 3 bases, J lost 0 bases, and 5 bases stayed unmatched. The CDR3 here is CASSLVAGATNTGELFF. The DNA for the CDR3 is TGTGCCAGCAGCTTGGTAGCGGGGGCCACGAACACCGGGGAGCTGTTTTTT.

V is TRBV11-2 and J is TRBJ2-5; D is unclear. The CDR3 extends over 15 amino acids. Germline lookup yields CDR1 SGHAT and CDR2 FQNNGV. The germline V and J ends were trimmed by 4 bases and 0 bases, with 12 bases remaining between them. DNA of the CDR3: TGTGCCAGCAGCTCCGCCCCAGGTTACCAAGAGACCCAGTACTTC. Protein sequence: CASSSAPGYQETQYF. Filled out from reference TRBV11-2 and TRBJ2-5, the complete variable domain reads EAGVAQSPRYKIIEKRQSVAFWCNPISGHATLYWYQQILGQGPKLLIQFQNNGVVDDSQLPKDRFSAERLKGVDSTLKIQPAKLEDSAVYLCASSSAPGYQETQYFGPGTRLLVL.

This chain links TRBV29-1 with TRBJ2-7, with 7 bases that match TRBD1. V dropped 6 bases and J dropped 2; count of bases not matched to a gene: 13. The CDR3 spans 15 residues. CDR1 and CDR2 from the germline V gene are SQVTM and ANQGSEA. CDR3 loop: CSVLDAHGTAYEQYF. The CDR3 DNA is TGCAGCGTGCTGGACGCCCACGGGACAGCCTACGAGCAGTACTTC.

The chain employs TRBV6-1 and TRBJ1-5; D call uncertain. Germline V gives CDR1 MNHNS, CDR2 SASEGT. The V gene lost 2 bases and the J gene lost 6 bases, with 8 bases spanning the gap. There are 13 residues in the CDR3. DNA of the CDR3: TGTGCCAGCAGTGAAAACGGGTTTCAGCCCCAGCATTTT. Its translation: CASSENGFQPQHF.

This chain links TRBV30 with TRBJ2-5; D might be TRBD2 (7 bases). Germline CDR1 and CDR2: GTSNPN and SVGIG (reference sequence). Trimming removed 0 bases at V and 1 base at J, with 18 bases between. The CDR3 has 17 residues. DNA for the CDR3: TGTGCCTGGAGTGTAAGGAGGGGGAGGGGCCCCCAAGAGACCCAGTACTTC. Residues: CAWSVRRGRGPQETQYF.

The chain links TRBV30 to TRBJ1-2, with 7 bases aligning to TRBD1. The CDR3 is 14 residues long. V lost 4 bases to trimming and J lost 5 bases; unmatched junction nucleotides: 10. Germline lookup yields CDR1 GTSNPN and CDR2 SVGIG (reference sequence). The CDR3 spells CAWMRGPFGYGYTF. CDR3 sequence (DNA): TGTGCCTGGATGAGGGGGCCCTTTGGGTATGGCTACACCTTC.

The chain combines TRBV20-1 with TRBJ1-2, with TRBD1 matching over 9 bases. V was pared by 3 bases and J by 7 bases, with 6 bases of the junction left unmatched. The CDR3 is 13 residues long. Per the germline V gene, CDR1 is DFQATT and CDR2 is SNEGSKA (reference sequence). In DNA, the CDR3 is TGCAGTGCTAGTGACAGGGGGTTTAGTGGCTACACCTTC. Amino acids: CSASDRGFSGYTF.

J is TRBJ2-7 and V is TRBV5-1, with 7 bases fitting TRBD1. Germline loops: CDR1 SGHRS, CDR2 YFSETQ. The length of the CDR3 is 13 residues. Losses at the gene ends were 4 bases for V and 2 bases for J; bases not matched to a gene: 3. CDR3 loop: CASSGTAPYEQYF. DNA of the CDR3: TGCGCCAGCAGCGGGACAGCCCCCTACGAGCAGTACTTC.

This chain uses TRBV9 with TRBJ2-5; 7 bases align to TRBD1. The V gene end was trimmed by 7 bases and the J gene end by 0 bases; junction bases not matched to a gene: 6. Germline V gives CDR1 SGDLS, CDR2 YYNGEE. This CDR3 comprises 14 residues. The CDR3 here is CASGSGTDQETQYF. Written as DNA, the CDR3 is TGTGCCAGCGGGTCCGGGACAGACCAAGAGACCCAGTACTTC.

This clone was seen once. The chain uses TRBV5-6 and TRBJ2-5; 7 bases align to TRBD2. The germline V gene has CDR1 SGHDT and CDR2 YYEEEE. V lost 1 base and J lost 4; bases outside the gene matches: 4. The length of the CDR3 is 14 residues. The CDR3: CASSLLSSGETQYF. CDR3 DNA: TGTGCCAGCAGCTTGTTGTCTAGCGGAGAGACCCAGTACTTC.

The chain recombines TRBV6-5 with TRBJ1-5, with D possibly being TRBD1 (5 bases). V lost 7 bases and J 4 bases, leaving 17 bases between the germline ends. The CDR3 contains 15 residues. CDR1 is MNHEY, CDR2 SVGAGI, per germline. The CDR3 coding sequence is TGTGCCAGCACCTGGGGCCCGAGGCGAAATCAGCCCCAGCATTTT. It translates to CASTWGPRRNQPQHF.

As regards this clone: This CDR3 is also generated by other DNA sequences in the sample. The V and J genes are TRBV7-2 and TRBJ1-2; no clear D. The CDR3 loop spans 13 amino acids. CDR1 and CDR2 (germline): SGHTA, FQGNSA. Trimming took off 5 bases at V and 4 bases at J, with 11 bases between the two ends. The CDR3 is CASSAGRGYGYTF. DNA of the CDR3: TGTGCCAGCAGCGCCGGGAGAGGCTATGGCTACACCTTC.

This chain joins TRBV6-2 or TRBV6-3 and TRBJ2-2, with no clear D. CDR1 is MNHEY, CDR2 SVGEGT, per germline. The V end was cut by 6 bases, the J end by 4 bases, with 9 bases between. The CDR3 sequence is 13 residues long. In DNA form, the CDR3 reads TGTGCCAGCAGCTTATATCGCACCGGGGAGCTGTTTTTT. Its protein product is CASSLYRTGELFF.

The V gene is TRBV5-1, the J gene TRBJ2-7; no clear D. CDR1 SGHRS and CDR2 YFSETQ come from the germline V gene. This CDR3 region has 13 residues. Trimming left V 3 bases short and J 4 bases short, with 11 bases between. Here the CDR3 DNA reads TGCGCCAGCAGCTCCGGAGATTCGTACGAGCAGTACTTC. It codes for CASSSGDSYEQYF.

CDR3 sequence: CASSPGHRGIGEKLFF. The CDR3 DNA follows: TGTGCCAGCAGCCCTGGTCATAGAGGGATTGGCGAAAAACTGTTTTTT. The chain joins TRBV5-8 to TRBJ1-4; no firm D call. Germline values: CDR1 SGHTS, CDR2 YDEGEE. V dropped 4 bases and J dropped 8 bases, with 21 bases sitting between them. CDR3 length: 16 amino acids.

This chain links TRBV5-4 with TRBJ1-1, with D perhaps TRBD1 (6 bases). The CDR3 spans 14 residues. Trimming removed 3 bases at V and 0 bases at J, with 9 bases between. Germline V gives CDR1 SGHNT, CDR2 YYREEE (reference sequence). The CDR3 here is CASSWGHLNTEAFF. DNA of the CDR3: TGTGCCAGCAGCTGGGGACACCTGAACACTGAAGCTTTCTTT. Filled out from reference TRBV5-4 and TRBJ1-1, the complete variable domain reads ETGVTQSPTHLIKTRGQQVTLRCSSQSGHNTVSWYQQALGQGPQFIFQYYREEENGRGNFPPRFSGLQFPNYSSELNVNALELDDSALYLCASSWGHLNTEAFFGQGTRLTVV.

This rearrangement joins TRBV3-1 (or the pseudogene TRBV3-2) to TRBJ2-7; 7 bases fit TRBD1. V lost 5 bases, J lost 3 bases, and 13 bases stayed unmatched. The CDR3 runs 16 residues. Germline lookup yields CDR1 LGHDT and CDR2 YNNKEL (reference sequence). The CDR3 is CASSGHRDSGVYEQYF. DNA for the CDR3: TGTGCCAGCAGCGGCCATCGGGACAGTGGCGTCTACGAGCAGTACTTC.

This chain uses TRBV15 with TRBJ2-5, with 7 bases aligning to TRBD1. The J segment lost 4 bases and the V segment lost 6 bases, leaving 8 bases of the junction unmatched. Germline V CDR1 and CDR2: LNHNV, YYDKDF (reference sequence). There are 14 residues in the CDR3. The CDR3 DNA sequence: TGTGCCACCAGGAAGGGGGCTCAGGGAGAGACCCAGTACTTC. Encoded protein: CATRKGAQGETQYF.

The chain carries TRBV19 and TRBJ2-5; 8 bases fit TRBD2. The junction had 9 bases not matched to a gene; V was cut back by 8 bases and J by 1 base. CDR1 is LNHDA, CDR2 SQIVND, per germline (reference sequence). CDR3 size: 15 residues. The CDR3 reads CASAGGTRGQETQYF. For the CDR3, the DNA is TGTGCCAGTGCTGGCGGGACTAGGGGCCAAGAGACCCAGTACTTC.

This chain uses TRBV5-1 with TRBJ1-2; TRBD1 agrees at 12 bases. Germline CDR1 SGHRS, CDR2 YFSETQ. The CDR3 totals 16 residues. V was clipped by 5 bases and J by 6 bases; unmatched bases: 11. The CDR3 is CASSIAPGQGAHGYTF. CDR3 nucleotide sequence: TGCGCCAGCAGTATAGCCCCGGGACAGGGGGCCCATGGCTACACCTTC.

This chain connects TRBV5-6 to TRBJ2-7; 7 bases line up with TRBD1. The germline V gene encodes CDR1 SGHDT and CDR2 YYEEEE. Germline trimming cut 4 bases from V and 0 bases from J; bases unmatched to any gene: 4. The CDR3 consists of 14 residues. CDR3 DNA: TGTGCCAGCAGCGGGGGACAGTACTCCTACGAGCAGTACTTC. Amino acid sequence: CASSGGQYSYEQYF.

V and J are TRBV6-5 and TRBJ1-4, with a possible D match to TRBD1 (6 bases). Trimming cost V 0 bases and J 8 bases, with 16 bases left between them. Germline CDR1 and CDR2: MNHEY and SVGAGI. The CDR3 runs 16 residues. CDR3 DNA sequence: TGTGCCAGCAGTTACTCCCGACAGGACCTTGAAGAAAAACTGTTTTTT. Amino acid sequence: CASSYSRQDLEEKLFF.